The subject of this entry is one TCR beta chain. The clone's antigen remains unknown. Within one base of it there is no much larger clone, and no base qualities were kept. This specimen comes from a study of blood T cell repertoires in COVID-19 (dated by TCRdb to 2019 to 2021). Regarding the study in general: The collaborator samples originated in the United States, Italy and Spain and spanned the acute and convalescent phases of COVID-19. HLA class I and class II types, where available, came from metadata supplied by the sample provider rather than from assay-based typing. Sample metadata almost always included a de-identified subject ID, COVID-19 status, age in years and sex. Subjects who had been exposed to COVID-19, were actively infected with it, or had recovered from it provided the deeply sampled blood TCRbeta repertoires that made up the dataset. Samples came from the ongoing ImmuneRACE study (first 160 participants) plus 1,254 subjects from 6 global collaborators. The repertoires were released in a freely available public database meant as a resource for research on the immune response to SARS-CoV-2. The material from the prospective study consisted of cDNA or gDNA derived from T cells, B-cell-depleted T cells, or PBMCs.

From its cysteine to its phenylalanine, the CDR3 spans 14 amino acids. Just CDR3 DNA is preserved here, 42 bases in frame from base 1. As encoded in the germline V gene, CDR1 is MGHRA while CDR2 is YSYEKL. A distance of 9 bases separates the germline ends of V and J, which lose 4 bases and 2 bases respectively. Whole blood was collected in K2EDTA tubes by collaborating institutions according to the institutions' own protocols. Collaborator samples were shipped for TCRbeta analysis as frozen whole blood, isolated PBMCs, or DNA extracted from either sample type. TCRbeta CDR3 regions were amplified from genomic DNA by means of the immunoSEQ Assay, a bias-controlled multiplex PCR. As for how the authors treated the data: The number of nucleated cells in each sample was estimated by amplification of reference gene primers within the assay. To quantify the absolute abundance of each unique TCRbeta CDR3 rearrangement, sequence reads were collapsed and filtered. Productive Simpson clonality was computed per sample as the square root of Simpson's diversity index over productive rearrangements. TCRdb took over this immuneACCESS table, retaining in-frame rearrangements with V and J assigned. Such tables are incomplete; in checked studies, under half of the missing clones stem from an unresolved V gene, and the remainder is unexplained. V and J calls plus clone size are reproduced from that table; the DNA served to infer D and trimming. For this sample the table gives a few hundred thousand clones, of which around 89% were detected only once. 1% to 1.5% of the sample rests with the top ten.

Broader findings and caveats from the paper: The quantity of clinical and demographic metadata differed by source and by participant and was supplied without curation.

This TCR derives from a man aged 40-50 years with acute or convalescent COVID-19. The material sequenced was peripheral blood. The V gene is TRBV4-1 and the J gene is TRBJ1-5; the D gene lacks a confident call. The CDR3 reads as follows: CASSPVGGNQPQHF. In nucleotide form, the sequence is TGCGCCAGCAGCCCAGTCGGGGGCAATCAGCCCCAGCATTTT.